A single T cell receptor beta chain is shown here with its context. The protocol was immunoSEQ multiplex PCR, while the TCRdb copy is restricted to in-frame clones and leaves out a portion. The table shows more than 2,000,000 clones, with approximately 93% occurring only once. The sample comes from a study of shared clonotypes between healthy human individuals. Germline CDR1 and CDR2: MDHEN and SYDVKM. This CDR3 region has 12 residues. V was shortened by 9 bases and J by 5 bases, with 11 bases between the two germline ends. Sequencing was carried out using naive CD4+ T cells from PBMCs. The sample's subset: CD45RA+ positively selected. The receptor was derived from a man aged 18 to 30 in good health. Some clones in this sample may be carry-over from other donors' samples. The rearrangement joins TRBV28 to TRBJ2-1, with D uncertain. The DNA of the CDR3 is TGTGCCAGTCGGTGGGTAGACAATGAGCAGTTCTTC. This codes for CASRWVDNEQFF.